Listed below are T cell receptor beta chains from one sample, sequenced in a study of blood T cell repertoires in COVID-19. The protocol was immunoSEQ multiplex PCR, while the TCRdb copy is restricted to in-frame clones and leaves out a portion. The sample has roughly 110,000 clones; 75% to 90% are singletons. The sequenced material came from peripheral blood. Receptor source: a man between 65 and 79 years old with acute or convalescent COVID-19. The CDR3 runs from the conserved cysteine through the conserved F or W. The D gene is left open where the match is weak. Not all rows give a size; the values are once, few, many and, for expanded clones, a class.

TRBJ1-5 | NA | TRBV5-1 | NA | TGCGCCAGCAGCCCGACAGTATCCGGTAGCAATCAGCCCCAGCATTTT | CASSPTVSGSNQPQHF
TRBJ1-2 | NA | TRBV28 | NA | TGTGCCAGCAGCCGCCCGGGGGGCAATGGCTACACCTTC | CASSRPGGNGYTF
TRBJ1-5 | NA | TRBV18 | NA | TGTGCCAGCTCAGAGACCAGGGATCAGCCCCAGCATTTT | CASSETRDQPQHF
TRBJ1-6 | NA | TRBV5-5 | TRBD1 | TGTGCCAGCAGCGACCGGGACAGAGGCGCCCACTCACCCCTCCACTTT | CASSDRDRGAHSPLHF
TRBJ1-4 | NA | TRBV15 | TRBD1 | TGTGCCACCAGCAGGAGGGACAGGATTGAAAAACTGTTTTTT | CATSRRDRIEKLFF
TRBJ1-1 | NA | TRBV19 | TRBD1 | TGTGCCAGTAGTACTGCCGGGACAGGGATGAACACTGAAGCTTTCTTT | CASSTAGTGMNTEAFF
TRBJ2-3 | NA | TRBV30 | NA | TGTGCCTGGAGTGTAGGTAGCGCCCACACAGATACGCAGTATTTT | CAWSVGSAHTDTQYF
TRBJ1-6 | NA | TRBV25-1 | TRBD1 | TGTGCCAGCACCCGGGGGACAGTGGGGGGCAATTCACCCCTCCACTTT | CASTRGTVGGNSPLHF
TRBJ1-1 | NA | TRBV19 | NA | TGTGCCAGTAGAATACCCAGGGGCGCAAGCACTGAAGCTTTCTTT | CASRIPRGASTEAFF
TRBJ1-2 | few | TRBV5-4 | NA | TGTGCCAGCAGCTTGGAGTCGGAGTATGGCTACACCTTC | CASSLESEYGYTF
TRBJ1-4 | NA | TRBV18 | NA | TGTGCCAGCTCACCCCAGGACCGAGGGGGAAAACTGTTTTTT | CASSPQDRGGKLFF
TRBJ1-5 | NA | TRBV12-3/TRBV12-4 | NA | TGTGCCAGCACCCGAGCGAGCAATCAGCCCCAGCATTTT | CASTRASNQPQHF
TRBJ1-4 | NA | TRBV28 | NA | TGTGCCAGCAGGGGAGGGGGGCTTCTGCTTCTGTTTTTT | CASRGGGLLLLFF
TRBJ1-1 | NA | TRBV9 | NA | TGTGCCAGCAGCGTCCTCCCAGGTGGGAACACTGAAGCTTTCTTT | CASSVLPGGNTEAFF